This T cell receptor beta chain was identified in a study of cytomegalovirus exposure and HLA in healthy donors. Study overall: There were about 86 million unique TCRs (from HLA-typed donors) in an early data release.

V lost 4 bases and J lost 2; bases outside the gene matches: 4. The CDR3 has 13 residues. The germline V gene encodes CDR1 SQVTM and CDR2 ANQGSEA. PCR primers comprised 60 Vbeta and 13 Jbeta primers. The repertoire was sequenced with immunoSEQ multiplex PCR; TCRdb's copy has only in-frame clones and lacks some. This table holds about 82,000 clones, over 70% found once. Sequenced: PBMCs. The chain joins TRBV29-1 to TRBJ2-7; 8 positions agree with TRBD1. This clonotype originated in a male donor in good health and CMV-seropositive. The CDR3 region has the DNA TGCAGCGTTGGACGACAGGGGCCCTACGAGCAGTACTTC. Translation: CSVGRQGPYEQYF.